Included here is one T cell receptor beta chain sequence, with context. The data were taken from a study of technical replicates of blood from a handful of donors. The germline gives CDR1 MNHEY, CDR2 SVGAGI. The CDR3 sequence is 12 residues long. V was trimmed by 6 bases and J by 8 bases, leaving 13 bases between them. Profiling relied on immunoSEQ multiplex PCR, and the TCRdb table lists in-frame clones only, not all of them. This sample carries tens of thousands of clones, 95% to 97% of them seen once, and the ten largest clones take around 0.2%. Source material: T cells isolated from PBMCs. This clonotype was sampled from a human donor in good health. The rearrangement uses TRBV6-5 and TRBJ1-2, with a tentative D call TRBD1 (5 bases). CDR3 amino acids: CASRAGLDGYTF. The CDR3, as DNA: TGTGCCAGCAGAGCAGGGTTGGACGGCTACACCTTC.